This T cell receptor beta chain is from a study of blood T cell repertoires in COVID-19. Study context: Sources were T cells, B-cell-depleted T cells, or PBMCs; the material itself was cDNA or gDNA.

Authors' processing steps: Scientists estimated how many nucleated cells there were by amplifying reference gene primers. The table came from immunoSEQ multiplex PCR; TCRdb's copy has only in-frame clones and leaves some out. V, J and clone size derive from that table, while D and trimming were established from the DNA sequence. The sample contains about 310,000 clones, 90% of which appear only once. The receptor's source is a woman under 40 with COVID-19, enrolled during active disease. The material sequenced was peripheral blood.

In DNA, the CDR3 is TGTGCCAGCAGCCCGGGACAGGGGACAGCAACTAATGAAAAACTGTTTTTT. It encodes CASSPGQGTATNEKLFF. The genes are TRBV2 and TRBJ1-4; 10 bases fit TRBD1. The germline gives CDR1 SNHLY, CDR2 FYNNEI. The CDR3 runs 17 residues. Trimming removed 6 bases from V and 0 bases from J; junction bases left unmatched: 7.